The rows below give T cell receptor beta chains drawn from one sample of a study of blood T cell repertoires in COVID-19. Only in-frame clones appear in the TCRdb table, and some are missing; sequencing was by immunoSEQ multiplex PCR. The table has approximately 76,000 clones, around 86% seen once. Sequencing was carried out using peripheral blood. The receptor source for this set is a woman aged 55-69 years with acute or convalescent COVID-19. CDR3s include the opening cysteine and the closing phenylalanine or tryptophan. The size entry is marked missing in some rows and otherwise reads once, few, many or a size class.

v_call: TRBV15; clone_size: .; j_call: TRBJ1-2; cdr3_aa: CATSRPGQGTNYGYTF
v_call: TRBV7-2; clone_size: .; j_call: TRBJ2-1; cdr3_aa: CASSSPNGDEQFF
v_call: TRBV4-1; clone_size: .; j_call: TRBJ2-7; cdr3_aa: CASSPNGGSGDSKRGYEQYF
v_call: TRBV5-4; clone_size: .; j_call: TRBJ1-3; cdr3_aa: CASSLWTAPGNTIYF
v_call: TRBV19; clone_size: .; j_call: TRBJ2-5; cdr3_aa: CASSISAETQYF
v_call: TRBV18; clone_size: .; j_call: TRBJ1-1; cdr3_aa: CASHLREKGTEAFF
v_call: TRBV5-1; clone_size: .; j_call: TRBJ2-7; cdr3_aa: CASSPRGATGVEQYF
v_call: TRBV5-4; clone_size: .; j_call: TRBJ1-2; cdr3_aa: CASGRDRGSGGYTF
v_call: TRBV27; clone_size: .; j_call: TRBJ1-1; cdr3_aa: CASSIRGSNTEAFF
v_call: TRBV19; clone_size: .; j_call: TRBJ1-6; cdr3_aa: CASRGPGEGLSPLHF
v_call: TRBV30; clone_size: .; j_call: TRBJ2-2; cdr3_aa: CAWSSAGGPEGELFF
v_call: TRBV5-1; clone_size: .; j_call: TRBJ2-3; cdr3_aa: CASSFGQRGTDTQYF
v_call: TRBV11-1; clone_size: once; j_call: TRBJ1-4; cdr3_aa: CASSKLGGVPEKLFF
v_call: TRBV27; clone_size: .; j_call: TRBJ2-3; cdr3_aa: CASSPAGGLGDTQYF
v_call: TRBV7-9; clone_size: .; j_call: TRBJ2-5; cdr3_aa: CATRDSQETQYF
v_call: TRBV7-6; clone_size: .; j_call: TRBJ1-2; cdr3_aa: CASSETTGGYGYTF
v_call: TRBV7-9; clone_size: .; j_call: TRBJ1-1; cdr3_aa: CASKEGAWDTEAFF
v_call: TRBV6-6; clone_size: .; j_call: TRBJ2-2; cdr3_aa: CASSPRLLAGDYTGELFF
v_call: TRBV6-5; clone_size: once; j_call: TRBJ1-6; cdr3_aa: CASSLNRGLSPLHF
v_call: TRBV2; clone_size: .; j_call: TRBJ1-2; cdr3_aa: CASSEGTGSLYGYTF
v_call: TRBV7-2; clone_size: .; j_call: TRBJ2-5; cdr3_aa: CASSLDNRGFETQYF
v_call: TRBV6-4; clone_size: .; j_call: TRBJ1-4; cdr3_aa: CASSSGGLTEKLFF
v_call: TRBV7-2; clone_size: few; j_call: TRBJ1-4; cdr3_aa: CASSSRGGDNEKLFF
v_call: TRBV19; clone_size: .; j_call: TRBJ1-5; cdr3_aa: CASSPGPGLRLSNQPQHF
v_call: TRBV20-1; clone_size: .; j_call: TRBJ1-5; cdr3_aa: CSASERASNQPQHF
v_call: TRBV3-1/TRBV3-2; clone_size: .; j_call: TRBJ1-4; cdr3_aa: CASSQTRGYNEKLFF
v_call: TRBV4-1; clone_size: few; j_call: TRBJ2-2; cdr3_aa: CASSWDRAYTGELFF
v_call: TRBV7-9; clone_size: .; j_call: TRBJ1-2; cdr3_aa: CASSLARNYGYTF
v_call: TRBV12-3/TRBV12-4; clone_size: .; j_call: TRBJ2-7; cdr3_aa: CASSHRQSGEQYF
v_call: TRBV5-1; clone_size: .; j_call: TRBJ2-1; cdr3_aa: CASSLSGGDYNEQFF
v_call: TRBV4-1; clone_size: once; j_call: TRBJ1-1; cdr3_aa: CASSLVPGQGDTEAFF
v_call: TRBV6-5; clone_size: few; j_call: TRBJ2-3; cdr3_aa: CASSYSGTGVADTQYF
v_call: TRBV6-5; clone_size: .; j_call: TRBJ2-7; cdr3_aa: CASSSPGQGATGQYF
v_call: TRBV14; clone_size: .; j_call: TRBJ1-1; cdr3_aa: CASSRFRTDKNTEAFF
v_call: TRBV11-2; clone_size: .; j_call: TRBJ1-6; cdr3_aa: CASSPGVNSPLHF
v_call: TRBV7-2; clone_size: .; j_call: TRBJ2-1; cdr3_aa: CASSVTSGGISYNEQFF
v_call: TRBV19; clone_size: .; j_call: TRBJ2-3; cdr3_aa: CASSIQVMGTDTQYF
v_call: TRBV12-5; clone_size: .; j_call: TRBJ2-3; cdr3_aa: CASGLVRTSGVDTQYF
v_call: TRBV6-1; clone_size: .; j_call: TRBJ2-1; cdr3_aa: CASSGPTRAEPVGNEQFF
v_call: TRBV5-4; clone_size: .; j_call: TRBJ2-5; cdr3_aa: CASSLAVAGATETQYF
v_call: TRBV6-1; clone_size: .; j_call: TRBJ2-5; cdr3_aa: CASSDTSGGGFETQYF
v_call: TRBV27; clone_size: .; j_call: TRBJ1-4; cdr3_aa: CASSLGGSREKLFF
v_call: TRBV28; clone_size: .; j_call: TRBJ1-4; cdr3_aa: CASSYRGADEKLFF
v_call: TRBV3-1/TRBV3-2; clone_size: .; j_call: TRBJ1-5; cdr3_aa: CASSPRGDQPQHF
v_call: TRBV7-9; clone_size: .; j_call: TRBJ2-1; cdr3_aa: CASSLEAGIYNEQFF
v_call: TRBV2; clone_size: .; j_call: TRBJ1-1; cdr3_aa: CASSQLTTNTEAFF
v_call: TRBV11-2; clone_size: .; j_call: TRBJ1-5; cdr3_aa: CASSPGLNQPQHF
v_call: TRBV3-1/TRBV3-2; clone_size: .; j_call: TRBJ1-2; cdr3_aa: CASSDRVVYGYTF
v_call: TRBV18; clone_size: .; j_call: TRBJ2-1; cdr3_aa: CASSPRLAENNEQFF
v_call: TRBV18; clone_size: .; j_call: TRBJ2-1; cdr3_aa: CASSPLAGDVNEQFF
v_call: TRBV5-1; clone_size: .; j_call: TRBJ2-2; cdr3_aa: CASRQGEKTGELFF
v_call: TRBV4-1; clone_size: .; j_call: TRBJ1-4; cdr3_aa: CASSLRSGGKAEKLFF
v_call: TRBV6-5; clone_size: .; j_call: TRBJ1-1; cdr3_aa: CASRIQGNTEAFF
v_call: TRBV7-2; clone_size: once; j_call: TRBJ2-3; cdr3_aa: CASSAAANWDTQYF
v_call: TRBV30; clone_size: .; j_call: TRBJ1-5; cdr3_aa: CAWNRQGGQPQHF
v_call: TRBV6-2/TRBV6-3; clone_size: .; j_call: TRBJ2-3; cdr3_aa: CASSYASGGVDTQYF
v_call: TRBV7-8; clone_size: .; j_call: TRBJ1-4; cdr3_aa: CASSLTGSPDRGLDF
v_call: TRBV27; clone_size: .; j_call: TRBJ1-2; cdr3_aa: CASSFSGARGYTF
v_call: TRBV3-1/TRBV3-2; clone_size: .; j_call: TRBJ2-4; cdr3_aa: CASSQEAGVKNIQYF